Listed below are T cell receptor beta chains from one sample, sequenced in a study of regulatory T cells in long-lasting Graves disease. One entry per CDR3 protein results from TCRdb running MiXCR on the multiplex PCR reads. The sample has about 530,000 distinct CDR3 sequences; about 16% are singletons. These data were also reused for a study on T cells in Graves' hyperthyroidism and ophthalmopathy.

This material consisted of peripheral blood mononuclear cells (PBMCs), taken at new diagnosis, from a patient treated with antithyroid drugs. The receptors derive from a woman aged 35-60 years with Graves disease. Each CDR3 is given with its conserved first and last residue. The D gene is left open where the match is weak. Clone sizes are given selectively: once, few, many, or a class where the clone is expanded.

>TRBV5-1|NA|TRBJ2-1|many
CASSLAPYSYNEQFF
TGCGCCAGCAGCTTGGCGCCTTACTCCTACAATGAGCAGTTCTTC
>TRBV13|NA|TRBJ1-2|NA
CASSSLGEDQGGYGYTF
TGTGCCAGCAGCTCCCTAGGTGAGGACCAAGGAGGGTATGGCTACACCTTC
>TRBV7-2|NA|TRBJ1-3|many
CASSPERGSSGNTIYF
TGTGCCAGCAGCCCGGAGAGGGGGAGCTCTGGAAACACCATATATTTT
>TRBV29-1|NA|TRBJ1-2|NA
CSVSDRNYGYTF
TGCAGCGTCTCGGACAGAAACTATGGCTACACCTTC
>TRBV10-3|NA|TRBJ2-7|few
CAIRTVTGYEQYF
TGTGCCATCAGGACCGTGACGGGTTACGAGCAGTACTTC
>TRBV10-3|NA|TRBJ2-7|NA
CAISVGSPDSYEQYF
TGTGCCATCAGTGTTGGCAGCCCCGACTCCTACGAGCAGTACTTC
>TRBV25-1|NA|TRBJ2-7|NA
CASSEISGRYEQYF
TGTGCCAGCAGTGAAATATCAGGACGGTACGAGCAGTACTTC
>TRBV25-1|NA|TRBJ1-2|few
CASSDLQGPYYGYTF
TGTGCCAGCAGTGACCTCCAGGGGCCTTACTATGGCTACACCTTC
>TRBV28|TRBD1|TRBJ1-2|few
CASRTGGLYGYTF
TGTGCCAGCCGAACAGGGGGATTATATGGCTACACCTTC
>TRBV6-1|NA|TRBJ1-1|many
CASSEPGSMNTEAFF
TGTGCCAGCAGTGAACCGGGAAGCATGAACACTGAAGCTTTCTTT
>TRBV18|NA|TRBJ2-2|NA
CASSPLERTGELFF
TGTGCCAGCTCACCACTTGAGAGGACCGGGGAGCTGTTTTTT
>TRBV28|NA|TRBJ1-5|many
CASSLEATKLQHF
TGTGCCAGCAGTTTGGAGGCCACGAAACTCCAGCATTTT
>TRBV20-1|TRBD1|TRBJ2-2|NA
CSAMTGGTTGELFF
TGCAGTGCTATGACAGGGGGAACCACCGGGGAGCTGTTTTTT
>TRBV3-1|NA|TRBJ1-6|few
CASSQGNLNSPLHF
TGTGCCAGCAGCCAAGGCAATCTTAATTCACCCCTCCACTTT
>TRBV6-2/TRBV6-3|NA|TRBJ1-2|few
CASSSGTVYGYTF
TGTGCCAGCAGTTCCGGGACGGTCTATGGCTACACCTTC
>TRBV20-1|TRBD2|TRBJ2-5|many
CSAIAGGLETQYF
TGCAGTGCTATAGCGGGGGGGCTGGAGACCCAGTACTTC
>TRBV5-1|NA|TRBJ2-7|many
CASSPGQYEQYF
TGCGCCAGCAGCCCAGGACAGTACGAGCAGTACTTC
>TRBV29-1|TRBD1|TRBJ2-4|NA
CSVEGQLDSKNIQYF
TGCAGCGTTGAGGGACAGCTTGACTCCAAAAACATTCAGTACTTC
>TRBV11-2|NA|TRBJ2-2|NA
CASSLFVTGELFF
TGTGCCAGCAGCTTATTTGTCACCGGGGAGCTGTTTTTT
>TRBV6-2/TRBV6-3|TRBD1|TRBJ2-5|many
CASSYSPGQQETQYF
TGTGCCAGCAGTTACTCCCCGGGACAGCAAGAGACCCAGTACTTC
>TRBV6-1|NA|TRBJ1-4|NA
CASIDRLLGGEKLFF
TGTGCCAGCATCGACAGGCTACTGGGGGGAGAAAAACTGTTTTTT
>TRBV28|NA|TRBJ1-5|many
CASGDYNQPQHF
TGTGCCAGCGGGGACTACAATCAGCCCCAGCATTTT
>TRBV5-1|NA|TRBJ2-5|few
CASSLLDQETQYF
TGCGCCAGCAGCTTGCTAGATCAAGAGACCCAGTACTTC
>TRBV2|NA|TRBJ2-3|many
CASNLAGTSTDTQYF
TGTGCCAGCAATTTGGCGGGCACTAGCACAGATACGCAGTATTTT
>TRBV7-9|TRBD1|TRBJ1-1|few
CASSLEGALNTEAFF
TGTGCCAGCAGCTTAGAGGGGGCTTTGAACACTGAAGCTTTCTTT
>TRBV24-1|NA|TRBJ1-2|NA
CATSDPGKNYGYTF
TGTGCCACCAGTGACCCCGGGAAGAACTATGGCTACACCTTC
>TRBV3-1|NA|TRBJ1-1|many
CASSQVSTEAFF
TGTGCCAGCAGCCAAGTCAGCACTGAAGCTTTCTTT
>TRBV4-1|NA|TRBJ1-1|few
CASSQEDSENTEAFF
TGCGCCAGCAGCCAAGAGGACAGCGAGAACACTGAAGCTTTCTTT
>TRBV5-4|NA|TRBJ1-2|few
CASSQRAENYGYTF
TGTGCCAGCAGTCAGAGGGCGGAGAACTATGGCTACACCTTC
>TRBV10-3|TRBD2|TRBJ2-7|many
CAISEPLGGPISYEQYF
TGTGCCATCAGTGAGCCCCTGGGAGGGCCGATCTCCTACGAGCAGTACTTC
>TRBV20-1|NA|TRBJ2-7|many
CSAGGHEIYEQYF
TGCAGTGCGGGGGGACACGAGATTTACGAGCAGTACTTC
>TRBV5-1|TRBD1|TRBJ2-7|many
CASSGGTGPYEQYF
TGCGCCAGCAGTGGAGGGACAGGACCTTACGAGCAGTACTTC
>TRBV7-2|NA|TRBJ1-5|NA
CASSLGFYSNQPQHF
TGTGCCAGCAGCTTAGGGTTTTATAGCAATCAGCCCCAGCATTTT
>TRBV20-1|NA|TRBJ1-2|NA
CSASPESNYGYTF
TGCAGTGCTAGTCCCGAGTCTAACTATGGCTACACCTTC
>TRBV19|NA|TRBJ1-4|NA
CASSRDGEGATNEKLFF
TGTGCCAGTAGTCGGGACGGGGAAGGTGCAACTAATGAAAAACTGTTTTTT
>TRBV29-1|TRBD1|TRBJ2-2|NA
CSVEDPPVWDRGRNGELFF
TGCAGCGTTGAAGACCCCCCGGTTTGGGACAGGGGGCGCAACGGGGAGCTGTTTTTT
>TRBV7-3|TRBD1|TRBJ2-5|NA
CASSETGGVRETQYF
TGTGCCAGCAGCGAAACAGGGGGCGTAAGGGAGACCCAGTACTTC
>TRBV11-2|NA|TRBJ1-6|many
CASSLGWPVNSPLHF
TGTGCCAGCAGCTTAGGCTGGCCAGTAAATTCACCCCTCCACTTT
>TRBV2|TRBD2|TRBJ2-3|NA
CASSLLAGGAGDTQYF
TGTGCCAGCAGTCTTCTAGCGGGGGGGGCTGGAGATACGCAGTATTTT
>TRBV10-3|NA|TRBJ1-5|many
CASKGTSGGQPQHF
TGTGCCTCCAAGGGGACGTCGGGAGGTCAGCCCCAGCATTTT
>TRBV18|NA|TRBJ1-2|NA
CASSPGPPRTNYGYTF
TGTGCCAGCTCCCCCGGACCCCCGAGGACTAACTATGGCTACACCTTC
>TRBV2|TRBD1|TRBJ2-3|NA
CASSPTGRRTDTQYF
TGTGCCAGCAGCCCGACAGGGCGGCGCACAGATACGCAGTATTTT
>TRBV18|NA|TRBJ2-6|few
CASSQTLSSGANVLTF
TGTGCCAGCTCACAAACGCTAAGCTCTGGGGCCAACGTCCTGACTTTC
>TRBV10-3|NA|TRBJ1-1|few
CAITTGMNTEAFF
TGTGCCATCACAACAGGCATGAACACTGAAGCTTTCTTT
>TRBV14|NA|TRBJ2-7|many
CASSPHSGNVYEQYF
TGTGCCAGCAGCCCCCACTCCGGCAATGTCTACGAGCAGTACTTC
>TRBV6-1|TRBD2|TRBJ2-1|NA
CASSEAGGLAGEQFF
TGTGCCAGCAGTGAAGCTGGGGGACTAGCCGGTGAGCAGTTCTTC
>TRBV20-1|TRBD1|TRBJ2-3|many
CSAPGTGDTQYF
TGCAGTGCCCCGGGGACAGGAGATACGCAGTATTTT
>TRBV3-1|TRBD1|TRBJ2-5|many
CASSQETGKEETQYF
TGTGCCAGCAGCCAAGAGACAGGGAAGGAAGAGACCCAGTACTTC
>TRBV6-4|NA|TRBJ2-2|few
CASSVGGPGTGELFF
TGTGCCAGCAGTGTCGGGGGGCCGGGCACCGGGGAGCTGTTTTTT
>TRBV12-3/TRBV12-4|TRBD2|TRBJ2-1|few
CASSFSSGGGFYNEQFF
TGTGCCAGCAGTTTCTCTAGCGGGGGGGGATTTTACAATGAGCAGTTCTTC
>TRBV2|NA|TRBJ2-3|few
CASSLLRGGQELDTQYF
TGTGCCAGCAGTTTATTAAGAGGAGGGCAGGAGCTAGATACGCAGTATTTT
>TRBV20-1|TRBD2|TRBJ2-7|many
CSARPSGGYEQYF
TGCAGTGCTAGACCCTCGGGGGGCTACGAGCAGTACTTC
>TRBV12-3/TRBV12-4|TRBD2|TRBJ2-2|few
CASKLAGGVLNTGELFF
TGTGCCAGCAAACTAGCGGGGGGCGTACTCAACACCGGGGAGCTGTTTTTT